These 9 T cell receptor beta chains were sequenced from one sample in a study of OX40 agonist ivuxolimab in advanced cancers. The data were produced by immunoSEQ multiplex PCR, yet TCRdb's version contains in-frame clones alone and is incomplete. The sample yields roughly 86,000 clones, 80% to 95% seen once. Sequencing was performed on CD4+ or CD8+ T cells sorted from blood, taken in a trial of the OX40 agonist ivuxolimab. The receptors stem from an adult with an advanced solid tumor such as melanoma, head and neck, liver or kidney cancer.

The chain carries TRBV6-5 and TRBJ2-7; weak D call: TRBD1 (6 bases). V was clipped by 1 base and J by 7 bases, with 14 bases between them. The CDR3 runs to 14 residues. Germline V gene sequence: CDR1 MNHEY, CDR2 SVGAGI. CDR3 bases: TGTGCCAGCAGTTACTTGTTCAGAGGGGGAGAGCAGTACTTC. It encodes CASSYLFRGGEQYF.

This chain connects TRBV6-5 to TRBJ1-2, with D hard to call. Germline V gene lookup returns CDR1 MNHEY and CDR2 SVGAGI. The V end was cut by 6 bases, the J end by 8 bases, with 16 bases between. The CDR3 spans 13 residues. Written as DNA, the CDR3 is TGTGCCAGCAGGGCTCAGACTGGAGGGGGCTACACCTTC. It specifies CASRAQTGGGYTF.

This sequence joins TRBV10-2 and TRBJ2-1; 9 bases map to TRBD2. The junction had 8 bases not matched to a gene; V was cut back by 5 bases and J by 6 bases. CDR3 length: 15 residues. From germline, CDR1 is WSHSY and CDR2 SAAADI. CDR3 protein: CASSLERLAVNEQFF. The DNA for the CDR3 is TGCGCCAGCAGTCTAGAAAGACTAGCGGTCAATGAGCAGTTCTTC.

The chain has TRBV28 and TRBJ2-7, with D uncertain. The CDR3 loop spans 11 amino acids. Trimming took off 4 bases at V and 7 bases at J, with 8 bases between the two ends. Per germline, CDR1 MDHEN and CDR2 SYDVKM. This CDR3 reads CASSYFSEQYF. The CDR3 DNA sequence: TGTGCCAGCAGTTACTTCTCAGAGCAGTACTTC.

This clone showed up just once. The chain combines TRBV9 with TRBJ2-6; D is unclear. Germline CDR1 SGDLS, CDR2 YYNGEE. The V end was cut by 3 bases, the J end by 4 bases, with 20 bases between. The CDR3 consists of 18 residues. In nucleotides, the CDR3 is TGTGCCAGCAGCGAAAACACCGTTTACTCTGCGGGGGCCAACGTCCTGACTTTC. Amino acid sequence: CASSENTVYSAGANVLTF. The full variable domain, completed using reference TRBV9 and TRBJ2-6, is DSGVTQTPKHLITATGQRVTLRCSPRSGDLSVYWYQQSLDQGLQFLIQYYNGEERAKGNILERFSAQQFPDLHSELNLSSLELGDSALYFCASSENTVYSAGANVLTFGAGSRLTVL.

CDR3 loop: CASKQGDQPQHF. CDR3 in DNA: TGTGCCAGCAAACAGGGGGATCAGCCCCAGCATTTT. The rearrangement uses TRBV19 and TRBJ1-5; 8 nucleotides align to TRBD1. With 9 bases clipped from V and 5 bases from J, the junction kept 3 bases outside the gene matches. CDR1 is LNHDA and CDR2 is SQIVND in the germline V gene (reference sequence). The CDR3 is 12 amino acids.

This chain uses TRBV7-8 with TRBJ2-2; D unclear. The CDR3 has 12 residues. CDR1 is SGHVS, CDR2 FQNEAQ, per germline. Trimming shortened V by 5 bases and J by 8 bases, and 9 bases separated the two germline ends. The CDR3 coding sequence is TGTGCCAGCAGCCTCCTAGAGGGGGAGCTGTTTTTT. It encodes CASSLLEGELFF.

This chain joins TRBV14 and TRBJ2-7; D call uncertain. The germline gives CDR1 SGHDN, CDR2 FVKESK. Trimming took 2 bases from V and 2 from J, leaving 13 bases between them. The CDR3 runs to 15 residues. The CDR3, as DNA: TGTGCCAGCAGCCAAAGGGCAGGAGTCGCCTACGAGCAGTACTTC. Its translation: CASSQRAGVAYEQYF.

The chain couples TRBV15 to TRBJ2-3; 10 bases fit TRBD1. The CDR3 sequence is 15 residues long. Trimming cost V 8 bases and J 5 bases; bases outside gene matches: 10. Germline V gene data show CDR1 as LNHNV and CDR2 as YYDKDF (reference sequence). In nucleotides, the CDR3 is TGTGCCACCCAGACTAAGACAGGGGGCAAAGATACGCAGTATTTT. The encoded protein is CATQTKTGGKDTQYF.